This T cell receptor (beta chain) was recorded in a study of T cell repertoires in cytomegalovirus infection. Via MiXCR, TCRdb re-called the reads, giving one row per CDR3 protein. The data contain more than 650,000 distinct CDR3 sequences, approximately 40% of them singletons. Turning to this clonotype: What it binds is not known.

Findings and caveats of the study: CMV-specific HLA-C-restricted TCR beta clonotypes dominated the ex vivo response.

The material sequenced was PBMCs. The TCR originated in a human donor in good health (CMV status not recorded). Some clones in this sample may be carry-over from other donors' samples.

The CDR3 sequence: CASSKATGPYEAFF. DNA for the CDR3: TGTGCCAGCAGCAAAGCTACAGGACCATATGAAGCTTTCTTT. The chain employs TRBV12-3 or TRBV12-4 and TRBJ1-1; perhaps TRBD1 as D (5 bases). This CDR3 is built from 14 residues. V lost 6 bases, J lost 7 bases, and 18 bases lay in between.